This record covers a single T cell receptor (beta chain). Its target is not known. This record belongs to a study of T cell repertoires in cytomegalovirus infection. At the level of the study: Evidence of both CMV infection and a matching HLA type came from public TCR beta signatures. General study points: CMV-specific TCR beta clonotypes restricted by HLA-C were the ones dominating the ex vivo response.

Using its own MiXCR run on the reads, TCRdb lists one record per CDR3 protein. The data contain about a million distinct CDR3 sequences, less than 40% of them singletons. This material consisted of cultured CD8+ T cells from PBMCs, taken from culture after CMV antigen stimulation. The clonotype originates from a human donor in good health (CMV status not recorded). Some clones in this sample may be carry-over from other donors' samples.

The CDR3 DNA sequence: TGTGCCAGCAGCTGGACGGCGTATGAGCAGTTCTTC. It translates to CASSWTAYEQFF. The V gene is TRBV7-9, the J gene TRBJ2-1; D gene uncertain. CDR3 length: 12 amino acids. CDR1 and CDR2 from the germline V gene are SEHNR and FQNEAQ (reference sequence). Trimming cost V 4 bases and J 8 bases, with 9 bases left between them. Based on the CDR3 plus reference TRBV7-9 and TRBJ2-1, the full variable domain is DTGVSQNPRHKITKRGQNVTFRCDPISEHNRLYWYRQTLGQGPEFLTYFQNEAQLEKSRLLSDRFSAERPKGSFSTLEIQRTEQGDSAMYLCASSWTAYEQFFGPGTRLTVL.